The sequence of this T cell receptor beta chain was determined in a study of shared clonotypes between healthy human individuals. CDR1 and CDR2 from the germline V gene are SGHTA and FQGNSA. Between the trimmed V and J ends, which lost 1 base and 5 bases, there was a span of 11 bases. The CDR3 loop spans 15 amino acids. Generated by immunoSEQ multiplex PCR, the TCRdb table keeps only in-frame clones and is missing some. The table has 1.5 million to 1.9 million clones, approximately 98% seen once. This chain uses TRBV7-2 with TRBJ2-2; tentative D call: TRBD1 (5 bases). The receptor was isolated from a man in his thirties or forties in good health. Sequencing was performed on naive CD4+ T cells sorted from blood. Subset noted: CD45RA+ positively selected. The CDR3 nucleotides read TGTGCCAGCAGCTTAGTAAGGGGCGGTACCGGGGAGCTGTTTTTT. It codes for CASSLVRGGTGELFF.